This T cell receptor (beta chain) is from a study of CD8 T cells in Susac syndrome. After extraction with the RNeasy kit, roughly 0.45 to 1 ug of the RNA was reverse transcribed using random hexamers. TCRdb called the immunoSEQ multiplex PCR reads again in MiXCR, with one record for every CDR3 protein. The sample holds roughly 100,000 distinct CDR3 sequences, 85% to 95% seen once. Germline loops: CDR1 SGHTA, CDR2 FQGNSA. The CDR3 contains 15 residues. With V trimmed by 5 bases and J by 3 bases, 10 bases remained unmatched. As judged by recently defined diagnostic criteria, patients with Susac syndrome had definite or probable disease.

Sequencing was carried out using CD4+ T cells from PBMCs. This receptor was taken from a human donor with Susac syndrome. The gene calls are TRBV7-2 and TRBJ2-7, with TRBD1 matching over 7 bases. The CDR3 DNA is TGTGCCAGCAGCCAGAGTTGGGACAGTGTCTACGAGCAGTACTTC. Protein: CASSQSWDSVYEQYF. The full variable domain, rest sourced from reference TRBV7-2 and TRBJ2-7, is GAGVSQSPSNKVTEKGKDVELRCDPISGHTALYWYRQSLGQGLEFLIYFQGNSAPDKSGLPSDRFSAERTGGSVSTLTIQRTQQEDSAVYLCASSQSWDSVYEQYFGPGTRLTVT.